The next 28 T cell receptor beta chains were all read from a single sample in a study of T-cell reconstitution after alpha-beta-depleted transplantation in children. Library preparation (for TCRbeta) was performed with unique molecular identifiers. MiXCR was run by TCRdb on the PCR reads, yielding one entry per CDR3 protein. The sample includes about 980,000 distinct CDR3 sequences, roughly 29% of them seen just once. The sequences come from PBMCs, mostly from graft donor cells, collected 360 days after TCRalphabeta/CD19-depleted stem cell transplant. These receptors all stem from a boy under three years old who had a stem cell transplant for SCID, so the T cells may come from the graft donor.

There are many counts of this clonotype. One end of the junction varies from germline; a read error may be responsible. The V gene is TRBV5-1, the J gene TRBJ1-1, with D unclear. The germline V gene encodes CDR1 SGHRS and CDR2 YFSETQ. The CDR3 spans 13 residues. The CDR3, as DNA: TGTGCCAGCAGCTTAGAGGGTGGCACTGAAGCTTTCTTT. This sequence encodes CASSLEGGTEAFF.

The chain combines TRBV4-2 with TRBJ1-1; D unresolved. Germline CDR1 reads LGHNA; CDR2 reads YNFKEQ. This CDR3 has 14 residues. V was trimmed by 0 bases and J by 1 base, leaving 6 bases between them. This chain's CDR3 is CASSQEVGNTEAFF. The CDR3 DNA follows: TGTGCCAGCAGCCAAGAAGTGGGGAACACTGAAGCTTTCTTT.

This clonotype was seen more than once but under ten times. CDR3 sequence: CASSRPGQGNTIYF. The CDR3 nucleotides read TGCGCCAGCAGCCGACCGGGACAGGGGAACACCATATATTTT. The V and J genes are TRBV4-1 and TRBJ1-3; 10 nucleotides align to TRBD1. Germline V gene sequence: CDR1 MGHRA, CDR2 YSYEKL. This CDR3 is built from 14 residues. Trimming took 4 bases from V and 7 from J; bases not matched to a gene: 4.

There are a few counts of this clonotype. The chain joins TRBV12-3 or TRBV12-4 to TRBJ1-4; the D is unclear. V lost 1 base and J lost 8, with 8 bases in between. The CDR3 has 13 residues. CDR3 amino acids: CASSLGRYEKLFF. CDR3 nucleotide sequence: TGTGCCAGCAGTTTAGGCCGGTACGAAAAACTGTTTTTT.

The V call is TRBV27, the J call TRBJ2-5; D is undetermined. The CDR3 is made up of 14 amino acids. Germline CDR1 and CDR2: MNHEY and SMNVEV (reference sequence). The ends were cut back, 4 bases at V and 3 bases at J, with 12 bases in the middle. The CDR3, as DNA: TGTGCCAGCAGTTCCCGGGCTACCAAAGAGACCCAGTACTTC. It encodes CASSSRATKETQYF.

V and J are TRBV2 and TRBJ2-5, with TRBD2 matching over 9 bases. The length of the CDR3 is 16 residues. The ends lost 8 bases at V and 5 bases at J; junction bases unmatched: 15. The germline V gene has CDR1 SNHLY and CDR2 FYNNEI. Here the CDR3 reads CASVRGGSGGRETQYF. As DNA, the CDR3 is TGTGCCAGCGTGCGGGGAGGTAGCGGGGGACGGGAGACCCAGTACTTC.

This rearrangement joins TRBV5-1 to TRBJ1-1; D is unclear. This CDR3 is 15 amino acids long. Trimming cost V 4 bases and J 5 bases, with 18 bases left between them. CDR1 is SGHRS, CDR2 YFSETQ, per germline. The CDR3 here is CASSLEGARRTEAFF. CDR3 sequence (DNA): TGCGCCAGCAGCCTAGAAGGCGCGAGGAGGACTGAAGCTTTCTTT.

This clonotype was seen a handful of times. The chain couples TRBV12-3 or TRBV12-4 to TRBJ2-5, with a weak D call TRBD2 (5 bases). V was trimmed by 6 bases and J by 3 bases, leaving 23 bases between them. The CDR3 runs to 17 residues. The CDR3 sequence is CASSLRPGPGSEETQYF. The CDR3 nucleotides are TGTGCCAGCAGCCTAAGACCCGGACCGGGGTCTGAAGAGACCCAGTACTTC.

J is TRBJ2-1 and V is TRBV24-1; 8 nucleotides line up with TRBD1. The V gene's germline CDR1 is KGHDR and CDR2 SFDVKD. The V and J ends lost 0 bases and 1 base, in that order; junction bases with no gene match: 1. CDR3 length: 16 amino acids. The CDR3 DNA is TGTGCCACCAGTGATTTGAGGACAGGGTCCTACAATGAGCAGTTCTTC. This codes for CATSDLRTGSYNEQFF.

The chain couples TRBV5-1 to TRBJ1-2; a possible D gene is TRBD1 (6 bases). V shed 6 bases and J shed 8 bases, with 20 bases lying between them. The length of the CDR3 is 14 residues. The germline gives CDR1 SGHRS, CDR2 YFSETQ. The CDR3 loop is CASTLGGDINGYTF. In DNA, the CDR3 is TGCGCCAGCACCCTTGGGGGGGACATTAACGGCTACACCTTC.

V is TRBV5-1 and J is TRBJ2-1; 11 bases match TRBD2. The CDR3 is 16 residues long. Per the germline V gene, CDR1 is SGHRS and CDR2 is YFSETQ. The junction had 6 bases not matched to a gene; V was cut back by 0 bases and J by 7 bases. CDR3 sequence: CASSLAVAGGKNEQFF. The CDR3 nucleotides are TGCGCCAGCAGCTTGGCGGTAGCGGGGGGGAAAAATGAGCAGTTCTTC.

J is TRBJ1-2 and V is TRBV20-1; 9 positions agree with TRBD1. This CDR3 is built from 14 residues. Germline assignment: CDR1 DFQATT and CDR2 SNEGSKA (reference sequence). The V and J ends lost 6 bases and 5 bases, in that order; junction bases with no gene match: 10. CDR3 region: CSASQGASRYGYTF. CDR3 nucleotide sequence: TGCAGTGCATCACAGGGGGCAAGTCGGTATGGCTACACCTTC.

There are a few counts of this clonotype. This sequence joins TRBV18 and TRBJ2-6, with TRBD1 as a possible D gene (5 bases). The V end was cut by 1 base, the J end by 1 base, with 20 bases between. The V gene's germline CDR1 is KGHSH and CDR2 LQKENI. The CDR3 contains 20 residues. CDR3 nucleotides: TGTGCCAGCTCACCACGGCCGGACACAACCCAATTATCTGGGGCCAACGTCCTGACTTTC. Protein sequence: CASSPRPDTTQLSGANVLTF.

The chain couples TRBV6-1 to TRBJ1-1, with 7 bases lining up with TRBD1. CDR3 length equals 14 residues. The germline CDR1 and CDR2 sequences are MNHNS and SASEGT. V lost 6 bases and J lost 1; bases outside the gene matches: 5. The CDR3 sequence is CASRRRTGNTEAFF. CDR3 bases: TGTGCCAGCAGACGCAGGACAGGGAACACTGAAGCTTTCTTT.

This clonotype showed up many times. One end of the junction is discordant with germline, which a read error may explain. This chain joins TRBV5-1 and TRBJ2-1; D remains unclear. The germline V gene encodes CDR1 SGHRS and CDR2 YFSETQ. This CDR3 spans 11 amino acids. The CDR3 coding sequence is TGTGCCAGCAGTTTACGACATGAGCAGTTCTTC. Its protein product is CASSLRHEQFF.

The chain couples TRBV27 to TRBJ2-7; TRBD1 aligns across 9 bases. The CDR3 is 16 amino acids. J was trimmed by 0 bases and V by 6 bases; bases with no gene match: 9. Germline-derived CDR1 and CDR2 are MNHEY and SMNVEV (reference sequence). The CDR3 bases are TGTGCCAGCAGCCGGACAGGGGCGCCCCTCTCCTACGAGCAGTACTTC. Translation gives CASSRTGAPLSYEQYF.

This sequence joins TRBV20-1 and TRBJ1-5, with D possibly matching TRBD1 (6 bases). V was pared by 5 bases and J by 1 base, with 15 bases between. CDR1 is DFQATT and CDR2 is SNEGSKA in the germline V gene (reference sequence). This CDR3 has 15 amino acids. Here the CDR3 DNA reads TGCAGTGCTCCTCCGGGTGGGACAAGCAATCAGCCCCAGCATTTT. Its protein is CSAPPGGTSNQPQHF.

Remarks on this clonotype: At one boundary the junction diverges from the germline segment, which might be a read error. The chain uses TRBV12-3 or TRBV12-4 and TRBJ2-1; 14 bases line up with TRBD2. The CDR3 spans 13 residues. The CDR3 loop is CASSFWTSGGYIF. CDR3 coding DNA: TGTGCCAGCAGTTTCTGGACTAGCGGGGGGTACATCTTC.

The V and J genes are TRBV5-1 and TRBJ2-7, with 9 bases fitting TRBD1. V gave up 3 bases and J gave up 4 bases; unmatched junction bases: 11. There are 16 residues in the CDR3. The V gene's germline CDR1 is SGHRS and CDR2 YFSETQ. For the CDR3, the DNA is TGCGCCAGCAGCTCCGGGACAGGGACTTCCCTATACGAGCAGTACTTC. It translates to CASSSGTGTSLYEQYF.

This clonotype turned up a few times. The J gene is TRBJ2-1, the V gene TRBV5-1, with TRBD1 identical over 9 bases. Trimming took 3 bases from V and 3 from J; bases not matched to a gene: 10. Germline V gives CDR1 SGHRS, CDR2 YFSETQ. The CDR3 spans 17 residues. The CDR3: CASSSLSTGGFYNEQFF. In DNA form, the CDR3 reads TGCGCCAGCAGCTCCCTATCCACAGGGGGCTTCTACAATGAGCAGTTCTTC. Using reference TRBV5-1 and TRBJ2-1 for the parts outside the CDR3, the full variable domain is KAGVTQTPRYLIKTRGQQVTLSCSPISGHRSVSWYQQTPGQGLQFLFEYFSETQRNKGNFPGRFSGRQFSNSRSEMNVSTLELGDSALYLCASSSLSTGGFYNEQFFGPGTRLTVL.

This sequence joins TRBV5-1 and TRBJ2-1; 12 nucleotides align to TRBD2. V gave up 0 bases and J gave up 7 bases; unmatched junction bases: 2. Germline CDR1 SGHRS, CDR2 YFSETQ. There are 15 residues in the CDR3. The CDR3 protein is CASSLVTSGGNEQFF. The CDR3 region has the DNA TGCGCCAGCAGCTTGGTGACTAGCGGGGGAAATGAGCAGTTCTTC.

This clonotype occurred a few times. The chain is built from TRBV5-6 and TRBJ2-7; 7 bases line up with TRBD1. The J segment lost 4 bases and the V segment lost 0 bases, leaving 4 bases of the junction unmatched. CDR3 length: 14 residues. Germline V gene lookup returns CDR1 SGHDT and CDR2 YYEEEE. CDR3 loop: CASSLAHRGYEQYF. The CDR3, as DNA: TGTGCCAGCAGCTTGGCTCACAGGGGTTACGAGCAGTACTTC.

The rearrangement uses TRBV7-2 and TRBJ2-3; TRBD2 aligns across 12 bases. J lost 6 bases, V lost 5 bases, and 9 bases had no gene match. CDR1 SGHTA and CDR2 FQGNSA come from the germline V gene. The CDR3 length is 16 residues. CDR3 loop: CASSRPTSGGRDTQYF. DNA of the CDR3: TGTGCCAGCAGCCGACCCACTAGCGGGGGGAGGGATACGCAGTATTTT.

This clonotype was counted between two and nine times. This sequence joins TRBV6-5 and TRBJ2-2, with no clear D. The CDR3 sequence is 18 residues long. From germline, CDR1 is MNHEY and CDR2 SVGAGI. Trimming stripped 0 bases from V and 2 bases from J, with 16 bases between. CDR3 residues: CASSYSLPLSPNTGELFF. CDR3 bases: TGTGCCAGCAGTTACTCGCTCCCACTTAGCCCTAACACCGGGGAGCTGTTTTTT.

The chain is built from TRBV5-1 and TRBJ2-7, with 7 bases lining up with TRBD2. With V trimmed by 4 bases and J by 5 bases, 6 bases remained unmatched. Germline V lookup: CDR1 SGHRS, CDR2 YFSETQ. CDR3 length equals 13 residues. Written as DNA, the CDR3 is TGCGCCAGCAGCGGTCAGGGAGGGCACGAGCAGTACTTC. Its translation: CASSGQGGHEQYF.

The DNA of the CDR3 is TGTGCCAGCAGCCCCGGACAGGGGAAGGGCCTTAACACCGGGGAGCTGTTTTTT. It encodes CASSPGQGKGLNTGELFF. The gene calls are TRBV11-2 and TRBJ2-2; 9 bases are shared with TRBD1. Looked up from germline, CDR1 is SGHAT and CDR2 is FQNNGV. V shed 5 bases and J 2 bases; nucleotides not matched to a gene: 12. This CDR3 is 18 amino acids long.

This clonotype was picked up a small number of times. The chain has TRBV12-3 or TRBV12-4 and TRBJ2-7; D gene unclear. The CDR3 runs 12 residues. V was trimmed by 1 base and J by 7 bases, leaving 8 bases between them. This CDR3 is CASSLVGEEQYF. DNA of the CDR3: TGTGCCAGCAGTTTAGTGGGTGAAGAGCAGTACTTC.

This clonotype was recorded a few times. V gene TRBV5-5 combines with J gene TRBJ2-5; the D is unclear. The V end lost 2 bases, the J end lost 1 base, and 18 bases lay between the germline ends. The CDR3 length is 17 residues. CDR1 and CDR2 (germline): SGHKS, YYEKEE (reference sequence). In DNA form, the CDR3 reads TGTGCCAGCAGCTTCTTTGGGCCGGTGGGCACCCAAGAGACCCAGTACTTC. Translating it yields CASSFFGPVGTQETQYF.